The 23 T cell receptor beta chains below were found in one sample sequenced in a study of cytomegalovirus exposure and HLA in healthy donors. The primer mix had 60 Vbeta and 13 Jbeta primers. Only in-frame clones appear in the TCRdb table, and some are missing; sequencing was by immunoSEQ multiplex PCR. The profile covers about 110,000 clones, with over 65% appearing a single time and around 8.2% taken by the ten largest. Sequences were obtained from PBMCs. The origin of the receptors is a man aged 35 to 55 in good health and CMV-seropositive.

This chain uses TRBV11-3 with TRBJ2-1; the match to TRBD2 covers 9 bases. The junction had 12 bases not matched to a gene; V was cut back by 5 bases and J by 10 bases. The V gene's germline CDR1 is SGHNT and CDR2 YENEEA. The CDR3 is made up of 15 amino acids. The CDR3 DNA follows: TGTGCCAGCAGCCCCCGAGGAGCGGGGGGCACCGAGCAGTTCTTC. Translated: CASSPRGAGGTEQFF. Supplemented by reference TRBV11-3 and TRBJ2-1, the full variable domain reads EAGVVQSPRYKIIEKKQPVAFWCNPISGHNTLYWYLQNLGQGPELLIRYENEEAVDDSQLPKDRFSAERLKGVDSTLKIQPAELGDSAVYLCASSPRGAGGTEQFFGPGTRLTVL.

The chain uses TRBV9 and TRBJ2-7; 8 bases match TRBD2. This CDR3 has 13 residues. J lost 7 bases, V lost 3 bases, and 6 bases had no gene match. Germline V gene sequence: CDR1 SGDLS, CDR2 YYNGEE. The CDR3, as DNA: TGTGCCAGCAGCGCCCCCGGGGGGGGAGAGCAGTACTTC. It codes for CASSAPGGGEQYF. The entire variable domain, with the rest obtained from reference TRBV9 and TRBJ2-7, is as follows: DSGVTQTPKHLITATGQRVTLRCSPRSGDLSVYWYQQSLDQGLQFLIQYYNGEERAKGNILERFSAQQFPDLHSELNLSSLELGDSALYFCASSAPGGGEQYFGPGTRLTVT.

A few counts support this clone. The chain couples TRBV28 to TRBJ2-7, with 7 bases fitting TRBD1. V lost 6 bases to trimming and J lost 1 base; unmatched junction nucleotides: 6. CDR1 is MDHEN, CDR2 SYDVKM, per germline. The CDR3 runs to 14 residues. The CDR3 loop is CASRLQGLSYEQYF. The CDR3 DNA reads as TGTGCCAGCAGGTTACAGGGGCTATCCTACGAGCAGTACTTC. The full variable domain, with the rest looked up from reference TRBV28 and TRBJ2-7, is DVKVTQSSRYLVKRTGEKVFLECVQDMDHENMFWYRQDPGLGLRLIYFSYDVKMKEKGDIPEGYSVSREKKERFSLILESASTNQTSMYLCASRLQGLSYEQYFGPGTRLTVT.

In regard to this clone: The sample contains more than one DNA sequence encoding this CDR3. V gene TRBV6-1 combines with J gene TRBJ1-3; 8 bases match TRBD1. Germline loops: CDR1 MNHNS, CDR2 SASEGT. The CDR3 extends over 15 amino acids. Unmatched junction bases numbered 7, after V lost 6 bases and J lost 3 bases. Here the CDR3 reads CASSVEDRGGNTIYF. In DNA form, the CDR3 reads TGTGCCAGCAGCGTCGAAGACAGGGGTGGAAACACCATATATTTT.

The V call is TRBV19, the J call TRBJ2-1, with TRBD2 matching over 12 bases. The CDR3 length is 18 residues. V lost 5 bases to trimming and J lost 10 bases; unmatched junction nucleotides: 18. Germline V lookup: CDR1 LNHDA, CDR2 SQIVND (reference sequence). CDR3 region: CASSGRTSGKLPNREQFF. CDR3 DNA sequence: TGTGCCAGTAGTGGACGGACTAGCGGGAAGCTCCCTAATCGCGAGCAGTTCTTC.

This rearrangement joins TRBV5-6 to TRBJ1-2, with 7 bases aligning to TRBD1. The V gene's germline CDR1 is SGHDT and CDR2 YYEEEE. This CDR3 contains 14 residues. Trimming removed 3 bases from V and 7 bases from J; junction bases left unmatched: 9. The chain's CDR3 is CASSSETGKVGYTF. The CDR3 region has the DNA TGTGCCAGCAGCTCCGAGACAGGGAAAGTTGGCTACACCTTC.

For the CDR3, the DNA is TGTGCCAGCAAGGGACAGACTAATTCACCCCTCCACTTT. It encodes CASKGQTNSPLHF. This chain links TRBV11-2 with TRBJ1-6, with 7 positions matching TRBD1. The CDR3 is 13 amino acids. The J segment lost 6 bases and the V segment lost 7 bases, leaving 3 bases of the junction unmatched. CDR1 and CDR2 from the germline V gene are SGHAT and FQNNGV.

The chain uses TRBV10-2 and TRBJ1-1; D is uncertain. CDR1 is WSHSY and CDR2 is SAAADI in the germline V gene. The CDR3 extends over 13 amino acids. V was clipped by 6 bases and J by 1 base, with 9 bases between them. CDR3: CASSWQENTEAFF. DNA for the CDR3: TGCGCCAGCAGCTGGCAGGAGAACACTGAAGCTTTCTTT.

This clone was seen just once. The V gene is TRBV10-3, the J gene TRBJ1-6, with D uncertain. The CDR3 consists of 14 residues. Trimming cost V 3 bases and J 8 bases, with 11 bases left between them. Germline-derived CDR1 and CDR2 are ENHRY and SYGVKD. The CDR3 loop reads CAISDRAVDSPLHF. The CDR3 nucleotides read TGTGCCATCAGTGATAGAGCGGTGGATTCACCCCTCCACTTT.

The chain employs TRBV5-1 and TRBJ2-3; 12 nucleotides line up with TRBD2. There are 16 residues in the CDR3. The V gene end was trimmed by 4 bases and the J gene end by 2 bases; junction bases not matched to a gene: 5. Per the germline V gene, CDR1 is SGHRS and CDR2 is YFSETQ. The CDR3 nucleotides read TGCGCCAGCAGCGGACTAGCGGGGTCCCCCACAGATACGCAGTATTTT. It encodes CASSGLAGSPTDTQYF.

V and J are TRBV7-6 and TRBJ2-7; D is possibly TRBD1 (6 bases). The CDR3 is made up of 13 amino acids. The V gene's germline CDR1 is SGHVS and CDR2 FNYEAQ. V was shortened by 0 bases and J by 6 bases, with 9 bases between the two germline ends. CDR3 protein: CASSLAQGSEQYF. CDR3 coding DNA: TGTGCCAGCAGCTTAGCTCAGGGGAGCGAGCAGTACTTC.

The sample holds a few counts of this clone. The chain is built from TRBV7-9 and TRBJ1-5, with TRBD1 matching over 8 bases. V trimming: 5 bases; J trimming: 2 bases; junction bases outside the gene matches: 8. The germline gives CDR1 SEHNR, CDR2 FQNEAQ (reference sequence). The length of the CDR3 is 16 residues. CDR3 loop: CASSHTGGDGNQPQHF. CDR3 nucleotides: TGTGCCAGCAGCCACACAGGGGGAGACGGCAATCAGCCCCAGCATTTT.

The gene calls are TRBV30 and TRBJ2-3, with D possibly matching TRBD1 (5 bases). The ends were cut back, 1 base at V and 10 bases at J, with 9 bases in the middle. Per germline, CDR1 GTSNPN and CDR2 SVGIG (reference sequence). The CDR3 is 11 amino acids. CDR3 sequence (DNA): TGTGCCTGGAGTGCCAGGGATGCGCAGTATTTT. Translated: CAWSARDAQYF. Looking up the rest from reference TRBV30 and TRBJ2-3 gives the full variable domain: SQTIHQWPATLVQPVGSPLSLECTVEGTSNPNLYWYRQAAGRGLQLLFYSVGIGQISSEVPQNLSASRPQDRQFILSSKKLLLSDSGFYLCAWSARDAQYFGPGTRLTVL.

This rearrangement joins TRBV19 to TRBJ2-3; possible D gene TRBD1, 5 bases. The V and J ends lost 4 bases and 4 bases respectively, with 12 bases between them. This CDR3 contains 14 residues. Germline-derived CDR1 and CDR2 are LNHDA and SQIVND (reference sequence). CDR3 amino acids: CASSNPQGSDTQYF. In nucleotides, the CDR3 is TGTGCCAGTAGTAACCCCCAGGGTTCAGATACGCAGTATTTT.

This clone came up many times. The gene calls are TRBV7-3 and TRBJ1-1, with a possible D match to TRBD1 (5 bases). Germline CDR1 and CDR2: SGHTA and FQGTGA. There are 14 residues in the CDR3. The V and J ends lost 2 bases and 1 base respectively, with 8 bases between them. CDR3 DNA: TGTGCCAGCAGCTTACATCAGGGGAACACTGAAGCTTTCTTT. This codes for CASSLHQGNTEAFF.

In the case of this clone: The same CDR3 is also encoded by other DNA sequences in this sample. Here the CDR3 reads CASSLARETQYF. DNA of the CDR3: TGTGCCAGCAGCTTAGCGCGGGAGACCCAGTACTTC. J is TRBJ2-5 and V is TRBV7-2; D is ambiguous. Germline values: CDR1 SGHTA, CDR2 FQGNSA. The CDR3 has 12 residues. Trimming left V 0 bases short and J 5 bases short, with 4 bases between.

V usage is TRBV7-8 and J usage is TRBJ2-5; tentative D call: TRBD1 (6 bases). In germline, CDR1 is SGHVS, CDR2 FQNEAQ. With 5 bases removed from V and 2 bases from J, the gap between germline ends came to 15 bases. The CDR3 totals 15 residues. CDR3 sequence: CASSPHGGPQETQYF. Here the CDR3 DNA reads TGTGCCAGCAGCCCCCATGGGGGCCCACAAGAGACCCAGTACTTC.

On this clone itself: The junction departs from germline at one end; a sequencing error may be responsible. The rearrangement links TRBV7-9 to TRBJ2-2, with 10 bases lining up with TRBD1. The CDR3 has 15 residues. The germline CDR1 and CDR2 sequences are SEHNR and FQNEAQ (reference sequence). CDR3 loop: CSSSPGTGDTGELFF. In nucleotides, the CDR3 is TGTTCCAGCAGCCCCGGGACAGGGGACACCGGGGAGCTGTTTTTT.

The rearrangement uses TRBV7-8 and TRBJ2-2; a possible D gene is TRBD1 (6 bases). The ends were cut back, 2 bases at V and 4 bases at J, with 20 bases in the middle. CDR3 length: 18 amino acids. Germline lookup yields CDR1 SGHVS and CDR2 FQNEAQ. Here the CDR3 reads CASSLTGKGGESTGELFF. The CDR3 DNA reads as TGTGCCAGCAGCTTAACCGGCAAAGGGGGTGAAAGCACCGGGGAGCTGTTTTTT.

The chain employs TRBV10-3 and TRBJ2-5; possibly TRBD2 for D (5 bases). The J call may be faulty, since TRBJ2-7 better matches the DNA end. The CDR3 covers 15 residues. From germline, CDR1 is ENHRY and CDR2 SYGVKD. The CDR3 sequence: CAISTSVGIPYEQYF. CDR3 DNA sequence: TGTGCCATCAGTACCTCAGTCGGGATCCCCTACGAGCAGTACTTC.

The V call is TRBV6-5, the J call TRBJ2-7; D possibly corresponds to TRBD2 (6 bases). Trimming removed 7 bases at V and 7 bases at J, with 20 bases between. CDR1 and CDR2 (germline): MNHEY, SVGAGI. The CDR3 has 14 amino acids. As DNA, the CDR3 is TGTGCCAGCACCCGAGGATCCCCCGGAGGGGAGCAGTACTTC. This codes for CASTRGSPGGEQYF.

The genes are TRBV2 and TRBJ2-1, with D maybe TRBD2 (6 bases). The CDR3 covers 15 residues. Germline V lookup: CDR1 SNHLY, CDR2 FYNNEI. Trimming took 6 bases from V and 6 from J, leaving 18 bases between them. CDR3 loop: CASRRRDSLGNEQFF. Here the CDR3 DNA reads TGTGCCAGCAGGCGGCGGGATTCCTTGGGCAATGAGCAGTTCTTC. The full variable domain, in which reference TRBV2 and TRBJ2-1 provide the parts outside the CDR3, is EPEVTQTPSHQVTQMGQEVILRCVPISNHLYFYWYRQILGQKVEFLVSFYNNEISEKSEIFDDQFSVERPDGSNFTLKIRSTKLEDSAMYFCASRRRDSLGNEQFFGPGTRLTVL.

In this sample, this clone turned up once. The CDR3 reads CASSYDRGVYNEQFF. The CDR3 nucleotides read TGTGCCAGCAGCTACGACAGGGGAGTCTACAATGAGCAGTTCTTC. The chain recombines TRBV7-2 with TRBJ2-1; 8 nucleotides line up with TRBD1. The CDR3 spans 15 residues. Unmatched junction bases numbered 5, after V lost 4 bases and J lost 3 bases. Germline CDR1 reads SGHTA; CDR2 reads FQGNSA.